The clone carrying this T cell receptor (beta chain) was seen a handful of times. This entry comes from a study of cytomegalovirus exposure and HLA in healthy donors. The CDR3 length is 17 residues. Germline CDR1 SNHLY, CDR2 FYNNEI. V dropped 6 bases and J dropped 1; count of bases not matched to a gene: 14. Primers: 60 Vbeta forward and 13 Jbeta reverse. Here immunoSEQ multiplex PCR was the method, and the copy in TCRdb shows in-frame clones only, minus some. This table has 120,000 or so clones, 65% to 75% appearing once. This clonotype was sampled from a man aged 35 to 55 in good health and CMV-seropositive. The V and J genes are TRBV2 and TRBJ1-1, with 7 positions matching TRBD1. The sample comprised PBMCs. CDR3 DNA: TGTGCCAGCAGCGGACAGGACCCTATAACAGGGAACACTGAAGCTTTCTTT. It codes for CASSGQDPITGNTEAFF.